The next 7 T cell receptor beta chains were all read from a single sample in a study of blood T cell repertoires in COVID-19. Here immunoSEQ multiplex PCR was the method, and the copy in TCRdb shows in-frame clones only, minus some. The sample includes 250,000 to 350,000 clones, around nine tenths of them seen just once. Sequencing used peripheral blood. These receptors were collected from a woman in her 30s with COVID-19, enrolled during active disease.

This chain connects TRBV4-3 to TRBJ1-2; weak D call: TRBD1 (5 bases). CDR1 LGHNA and CDR2 YSLEER come from the germline V gene. The CDR3 contains 11 residues. V dropped 4 bases and J dropped 8 bases, with 8 bases sitting between them. The CDR3 sequence: CASSLGRGYTF. In DNA, the CDR3 is TGCGCCAGCAGCCTGGGGCGGGGCTACACCTTC.

The J gene is TRBJ2-4, the V gene TRBV30; 10 bases align to TRBD2. This CDR3 is 16 amino acids long. Germline V gene sequence: CDR1 GTSNPN, CDR2 SVGIG (reference sequence). With 4 bases clipped from V and 3 bases from J, the junction kept 9 bases outside the gene matches. CDR3 DNA: TGTGCCTGGAAGGGGCGAACTAGCGGGGACAAAAACATTCAGTACTTC. Protein product: CAWKGRTSGDKNIQYF.

The rearrangement joins TRBV28 to TRBJ2-2, with D possibly TRBD2 on 5 matching bases. The V end was cut by 3 bases, the J end by 1 base, with 9 bases between. Germline CDR1 MDHEN, CDR2 SYDVKM. The CDR3 length is 15 residues. For the CDR3, the DNA is TGTGCCAGCAGTTTGGCTAGCTTGAACACCGGGGAGCTGTTTTTT. Protein sequence: CASSLASLNTGELFF.

The chain couples TRBV5-5 to TRBJ2-4, with a possible D match to TRBD1 (6 bases). Trimming left V 0 bases short and J 9 bases short, with 13 bases between. Germline values: CDR1 SGHKS, CDR2 YYEKEE (reference sequence). CDR3 length: 14 amino acids. CDR3 coding DNA: TGTGCCAGCAGCTTGGGTGACAGGTTTGGCATTCAGTACTTC. It is translated as CASSLGDRFGIQYF.

The V and J genes are TRBV27 and TRBJ2-2; 9 bases fit TRBD2. CDR1 and CDR2 (germline): MNHEY, SMNVEV (reference sequence). CDR3 length: 17 amino acids. The trim removed 5 bases at V and 4 bases at J, leaving 11 bases unmatched. CDR3 protein: CASSLLTSGTGTGELFF. DNA for the CDR3: TGTGCCAGCAGTCTCTTGACTAGCGGCACAGGCACCGGGGAGCTGTTTTTT.

The chain links TRBV10-3 to TRBJ1-2; 7 positions agree with TRBD1. The V segment lost 4 bases and the J segment 5 bases; nucleotides outside the gene matches: 7. The length of the CDR3 is 14 residues. The germline CDR1 and CDR2 sequences are ENHRY and SYGVKD. In nucleotides, the CDR3 is TGTGCCATCAGTGGGGACAGTGGGAGATATGGCTACACCTTC. It specifies CAISGDSGRYGYTF.

This chain joins TRBV5-4 and TRBJ1-3, with a weak D call TRBD1 (5 bases). The CDR3 extends over 12 amino acids. In germline, CDR1 is SGHNT, CDR2 YYREEE (reference sequence). V was cut by 0 bases and J by 7 bases, with 5 bases left in between. The CDR3 region has the DNA TGTGCCAGCAGCTTGGCAGGGAACACCATATATTTT. Translation: CASSLAGNTIYF.